A single sample gave rise to the 25 T cell receptor beta chains below, sequenced in a study of blood T cells in healthy people across ages. A J-beta primer mix and a sample-barcoded 5' primer were used in a second PCR of roughly 7 to 12 cycles. TCRdb called the 5' RACE reads again in MiXCR, with one record for every CDR3 protein. The table has around 1.5 million distinct CDR3 sequences, approximately 40% seen once. The sample comprised blood. The source is a woman between 18 and 29 years old in good health.

The J gene is TRBJ2-5, the V gene TRBV7-9; D gene ambiguous. CDR1 is SEHNR and CDR2 is FQNEAQ in the germline V gene (reference sequence). Trimming removed 6 bases from V and 1 base from J, with 12 bases in between. The length of the CDR3 is 14 residues. CDR3 in amino acids: CASSPQVLQETQYF. The DNA for the CDR3 is TGTGCCAGCAGTCCTCAGGTACTCCAAGAGACCCAGTACTTC.

About this clonotype itself: One end of the junction is discordant with germline, which a read error may explain. CDR3 bases: TGCGCCAGCAGTGTCCCAGACAGGGGACGGCCTGGAAACACCACATATTTT. It codes for CASSVPDRGRPGNTTYF. The V gene is TRBV10-1, the J gene TRBJ1-3; 8 bases fit TRBD1. CDR1 and CDR2 from the germline V gene are WNHNN and SYGVQD (reference sequence). The CDR3 length is 17 residues.

The rearrangement joins TRBV6-5 to TRBJ2-3; D perhaps matches TRBD1 (5 bases). The CDR3 length is 13 residues. CDR1 and CDR2 (germline): MNHEY, SVGAGI. V was trimmed by 2 bases and J by 6 bases, leaving 9 bases between them. The CDR3 DNA reads TGTGCCAGCAGTTACCCAGGGTTGGATACGCAGTATTTT. Translating it yields CASSYPGLDTQYF.

This rearrangement joins TRBV12-3 or TRBV12-4 to TRBJ2-5, with 9 bases identical to TRBD1. TRBJ2-7 matches the DNA end more closely, so the J call is doubtful. The CDR3 covers 14 residues. The CDR3 sequence: CASSSTGGIDEQYF. The CDR3 bases are TGTGCCAGCAGTTCGACAGGGGGGATAGACGAGCAGTACTTC.

This clonotype has a handful of counts. The rearrangement uses TRBV12-3 or TRBV12-4 and TRBJ1-1; D is undetermined. V gave up 2 bases and J gave up 11 bases, with 9 bases separating them. This CDR3 has 11 residues. The CDR3 reads CASSLTAGAFF. For the CDR3, the DNA is TGTGCCAGCAGTTTAACCGCCGGGGCTTTCTTT.

Turning to this clonotype: Sequence at one end of the junction differs from germline and may be a read error. The chain uses TRBV2 and TRBJ1-2; a possible D gene is TRBD1 (5 bases). The CDR3 is 14 amino acids. CDR1 and CDR2 from the germline V gene are SNHLY and FYNNEI. CDR3 bases: TGTGCCAACAGTGACGGTGGGCAGGGAATTGGCTACACCTTC. Translation: CANSDGGQGIGYTF.

V is TRBV29-1 and J is TRBJ2-1; possible D gene TRBD2, 6 bases. Germline V gene lookup returns CDR1 SQVTM and CDR2 ANQGSEA. The CDR3 has 15 amino acids. V lost 5 bases to trimming and J lost 8 bases, with 22 bases between them. The CDR3 bases are TGCAGCGTTACCCATACTAGCAGGACTGGAGATGAGCAGTTCTTC. As protein: CSVTHTSRTGDEQFF.

This clonotype occurred many times. J is TRBJ2-3 and V is TRBV20-1; D unclear. Looked up from germline, CDR1 is DFQATT and CDR2 is SNEGSKA (reference sequence). V lost 5 bases, J lost 0 bases, and 15 bases lay in between. CDR3 length: 15 amino acids. CDR3: CSAGDPTESTDTQYF. The DNA of the CDR3 is TGCAGTGCTGGGGATCCGACTGAAAGCACAGATACGCAGTATTTT.

In the case of this clonotype: A read error may produce the germline difference seen at one junction end. This chain links TRBV6-5 with TRBJ2-1; 13 positions match TRBD2. Germline loops: CDR1 MNHEY, CDR2 SVGAGI. The CDR3 is made up of 17 amino acids. The chain's CDR3 is CASSSILLAGGPDEQFF. The CDR3 DNA reads TGTGCCAGCAGTTCCATCTTACTAGCGGGGGGGCCGGATGAACAGTTCTTC.

This clonotype appeared a few times. This chain links TRBV11-2 with TRBJ2-5; 8 bases are shared with TRBD2. V shed 2 bases and J 4 bases; nucleotides not matched to a gene: 9. Germline assignment: CDR1 SGHAT and CDR2 FQNNGV. This CDR3 contains 16 residues. CDR3 region: CASSLTGGRLRETQYF. The CDR3 DNA is TGTGCCAGCAGCTTAACAGGCGGGAGGTTGAGAGAGACCCAGTACTTC.

The chain joins TRBV4-1 to TRBJ2-5, with D possibly called TRBD1 or TRBD2 (5 bases each). Per the germline V gene, CDR1 is MGHRA and CDR2 is YSYEKL. V lost 2 bases, J lost 5 bases, and 12 bases lay in between. The CDR3 contains 14 residues. The CDR3 loop reads CASSQSGPGETQYF. In nucleotides, the CDR3 is TGCGCCAGCAGCCAATCGGGACCAGGGGAGACCCAGTACTTC.

The V call is TRBV6-6, the J call TRBJ1-1, with 7 bases identical to TRBD1. This CDR3 region has 13 residues. J was trimmed by 1 base and V by 8 bases; bases with no gene match: 4. CDR1 is MNHNY and CDR2 is SVGAGI in the germline V gene (reference sequence). For the CDR3, the DNA is TGTGCCAGCGGGGGACAGCCGAACACTGAAGCTTTCTTT. This sequence encodes CASGGQPNTEAFF.

This chain links TRBV20-1 with TRBJ2-1; TRBD2 matches at 9 bases. The CDR3 totals 16 residues. Germline CDR1 DFQATT, CDR2 SNEGSKA (reference sequence). Unmatched junction bases numbered 6, after V lost 2 bases and J lost 1 base. CDR3 amino acids: CSARFRTSESYNEQFF. The CDR3 DNA reads as TGCAGTGCTAGATTCAGGACTAGCGAGTCCTACAATGAGCAGTTCTTC.

The CDR3 coding sequence is TGCAGTGCCCAACAAACGGTAATAGAAATGAATGAGCAGTACTTC. The encoded protein is CSAQQTVIEMNEQYF. V is TRBV20-1 and J is TRBJ2-5; D is undetermined. Germline values: CDR1 DFQATT, CDR2 SNEGSKA (reference sequence). The ends were cut back, 6 bases at V and 11 bases at J, with 28 bases in the middle. This CDR3 has 15 amino acids.

The genes are TRBV11-2 and TRBJ2-7, with D possibly being TRBD1 (6 bases). The assigned J gene may be wrong: the sequence end matches TRBJ2-5 better. The CDR3 spans 14 residues. Germline values: CDR1 SGHAT, CDR2 FQNNGV. CDR3 amino acids: CASSSDSNQETQYF. CDR3 DNA: TGTGCCAGCAGCTCGGACAGTAACCAAGAGACCCAGTACTTC.

The chain employs TRBV10-3 and TRBJ2-3; D uncertain. This CDR3 region has 12 residues. The germline V and J ends were trimmed by 6 bases and 9 bases, with 13 bases remaining between them. Looked up from germline, CDR1 is ENHRY and CDR2 is SYGVKD. The DNA of the CDR3 is TGTGCCATCAGAATGGCGGAGAGCACGCAGTATTTT. It encodes CAIRMAESTQYF.

This clonotype was recorded once. The genes are TRBV7-6 and TRBJ2-3; unclear D gene. Looked up from germline, CDR1 is SGHVS and CDR2 is FNYEAQ. Trimming cost V 5 bases and J 4 bases, with 16 bases left between them. The CDR3 contains 15 residues. This CDR3 is CASSPRQPVPDTQYF. CDR3 nucleotide sequence: TGTGCCAGCAGCCCCCGGCAACCCGTGCCAGATACGCAGTATTTT.

Remarks on this clonotype: One end of the junction fails to match germline, which may point to a read error. This chain connects TRBV7-9 to TRBJ2-5; D is possibly TRBD1 or TRBD2 (6 bases each). The germline V gene has CDR1 SEHNR and CDR2 FQNEAQ (reference sequence). The CDR3 contains 14 residues. The CDR3 loop reads CVSSTGTWQETQYF. CDR3 bases: TGTGTCAGCAGCACAGGGACTTGGCAAGAGACCCAGTACTTC.

V usage is TRBV12-3 or TRBV12-4 and J usage is TRBJ2-2, with unresolved D. The V gene lost 6 bases and the J gene lost 7 bases, with 12 bases spanning the gap. This CDR3 has 13 residues. The CDR3 region is CASSGVRGGELFF. In DNA form, the CDR3 reads TGTGCCAGCAGCGGCGTGCGTGGCGGGGAGCTGTTTTTT.

A few counts support this clonotype. This rearrangement joins TRBV5-5 to TRBJ2-3, with TRBD1 identical over 8 bases. This CDR3 has 15 residues. Germline lookup yields CDR1 SGHKS and CDR2 YYEKEE (reference sequence). After removal of 4 bases from V and 2 bases from J, the junction contained 6 bases not matched to a gene. The CDR3 DNA follows: TGTGCCAGCAGCAAGCGGACAGGGATCACAGATACGCAGTATTTT. Its protein is CASSKRTGITDTQYF.

In this sample, this clonotype turned up a few times. V is TRBV9 and J is TRBJ2-5; 8 positions agree with TRBD2. The CDR3 contains 15 residues. Unmatched junction bases numbered 9, after V lost 4 bases and J lost 4 bases. CDR1 and CDR2 from the germline V gene are SGDLS and YYNGEE. CDR3 coding DNA: TGTGCCAGCAGCCCCAACGGGGGGGCCTTAGAGACCCAGTACTTC. This translates into CASSPNGGALETQYF. The full variable domain, rest sourced from reference TRBV9 and TRBJ2-5, is DSGVTQTPKHLITATGQRVTLRCSPRSGDLSVYWYQQSLDQGLQFLIQYYNGEERAKGNILERFSAQQFPDLHSELNLSSLELGDSALYFCASSPNGGALETQYFGPGTRLLVL.

This clonotype showed up just a few times. The chain carries TRBV7-2 and TRBJ2-1; D possibly uses TRBD1 or TRBD2 (5 bases each). The V end was cut by 2 bases, the J end by 5 bases, with 13 bases between. CDR3 length equals 15 residues. Germline CDR1 SGHTA, CDR2 FQGNSA. The CDR3 sequence is CASSLTGRDDNEQFF. CDR3 sequence (DNA): TGTGCCAGCAGCTTAACGGGACGCGACGACAATGAGCAGTTCTTC.

The V gene is TRBV4-1, the J gene TRBJ2-5, with 8 bases matching TRBD2. Unmatched junction bases numbered 15, after V lost 7 bases and J lost 2 bases. This CDR3 contains 17 residues. Germline assignment: CDR1 MGHRA and CDR2 YSYEKL. The CDR3 protein is CASTSRSGGPGQETQYF. For the CDR3, the DNA is TGCGCCAGCACCTCGAGATCGGGGGGGCCGGGGCAAGAGACCCAGTACTTC.

The J gene is TRBJ2-3, the V gene TRBV7-9; D unclear. Trimming shortened V by 5 bases and J by 1 base, and 13 bases separated the two germline ends. This CDR3 is 15 amino acids long. CDR1 SEHNR and CDR2 FQNEAQ come from the germline V gene (reference sequence). The CDR3 region is CASSHRVGGTDTQYF. For the CDR3, the DNA is TGTGCCAGCAGCCATCGGGTAGGAGGCACAGATACGCAGTATTTT.

This clonotype has only a few counts. The chain joins TRBV6-6 to TRBJ1-5, with unresolved D. The CDR3 runs to 16 residues. V shed 0 bases and J shed 4 bases, with 13 bases lying between them. Germline CDR1 is MNHNY and CDR2 is SVGAGI (reference sequence). The CDR3 loop is CASSYSLTGRNQPQHF. CDR3 nucleotide sequence: TGTGCCAGCAGTTACTCGTTAACGGGGAGAAATCAGCCCCAGCATTTT.